The 30 T cell receptor beta chains in this list originate from one sample, sequenced in a study of cytotoxic CD8 clonotypes in ibrutinib-treated CLL. Assay: immunoSEQ multiplex PCR; the TCRdb copy retains only in-frame clones and omits some. The sample contains 130,000 or so clones, approximately 80% of which appear only once. Source: PBMCs, taken after 12 months of ibrutinib treatment. The receptors originated from a human donor with chronic lymphocytic leukemia.

The gene calls are TRBV9 and TRBJ2-2, with a weak D call TRBD1 (5 bases). Deletions cut 9 bases from V and 0 bases from J, with 9 bases between. The germline CDR1 and CDR2 sequences are SGDLS and YYNGEE. CDR3 length: 13 amino acids. The CDR3: CATREANTGELFF. The CDR3 region has the DNA TGTGCCACCAGGGAAGCGAACACCGGGGAGCTGTTTTTT.

The chain has TRBV5-1 and TRBJ1-4; D may be TRBD1 (5 bases). The germline gives CDR1 SGHRS, CDR2 YFSETQ. The CDR3 consists of 15 residues. Trimming left V 0 bases short and J 5 bases short, with 11 bases between. DNA of the CDR3: TGCGCCAGCAGCTTGGGTGGGGGGATGAATGAAAAACTGTTTTTT. This sequence encodes CASSLGGGMNEKLFF.

The chain has TRBV28 and TRBJ2-1, with TRBD1 identical over 10 bases. Germline loops: CDR1 MDHEN, CDR2 SYDVKM. The V segment lost 7 bases and the J segment 5 bases; nucleotides outside the gene matches: 11. The CDR3 spans 16 residues. Here the CDR3 reads CASNIAGTGVNNEQFF. In DNA form, the CDR3 reads TGTGCCAGCAACATCGCCGGGACAGGGGTTAACAATGAGCAGTTCTTC.

The rearrangement uses TRBV20-1 and TRBJ2-1; D remains unclear. The germline gives CDR1 DFQATT, CDR2 SNEGSKA (reference sequence). V was clipped by 0 bases and J by 5 bases, with 2 bases between them. The CDR3 has 11 residues. This CDR3 reads CSARDNNEQFF. DNA of the CDR3: TGCAGTGCTAGAGACAACAATGAGCAGTTCTTC.

The CDR3 loop reads CASSPQEGPYGYTF. CDR3 bases: TGTGCCAGTAGTCCCCAGGAGGGCCCCTATGGCTACACCTTC. V gene TRBV19 combines with J gene TRBJ1-2; D is ambiguous. The CDR3 extends over 14 amino acids. The germline V and J ends were trimmed by 5 bases and 4 bases, with 14 bases remaining between them. CDR1 and CDR2 (germline): LNHDA, SQIVND (reference sequence). The variable domain in full, completed from reference TRBV19 and TRBJ1-2, reads DGGITQSPKYLFRKEGQNVTLSCEQNLNHDAMYWYRQDPGQGLRLIYYSQIVNDFQKGDIAEGYSVSREKKESFPLTVTSAQKNPTAFYLCASSPQEGPYGYTFGSGTRLTVV.

This chain links TRBV28 with TRBJ2-7; D is unclear. The germline gives CDR1 MDHEN, CDR2 SYDVKM. The V and J ends lost 11 bases and 3 bases respectively, with 11 bases between them. This CDR3 region has 11 residues. CDR3 DNA: TGTGCCGTCTCGGCCCACTACGAGCAGTACTTC. This encodes CAVSAHYEQYF.

The rearrangement joins TRBV9 to TRBJ2-3; 8 nucleotides line up with TRBD2. CDR1 and CDR2 from the germline V gene are SGDLS and YYNGEE. The V and J ends lost 0 bases and 7 bases, in that order; junction bases with no gene match: 1. The CDR3 has 13 residues. CDR3 sequence reads: CASSVAGGNTQYF. Written as DNA, the CDR3 is TGTGCCAGCAGCGTAGCGGGAGGGAATACGCAGTATTTT.

The J gene is TRBJ2-7, the V gene TRBV28; 9 bases fit TRBD2. CDR1 and CDR2 (germline): MDHEN, SYDVKM. The length of the CDR3 is 16 residues. With 5 bases clipped from V and 4 bases from J, the junction kept 12 bases outside the gene matches. The CDR3 nucleotides are TGTGCCAGCAGTACCCTAAGGCTTGGACTAGCGTACGAGCAGTACTTC. Translating it yields CASSTLRLGLAYEQYF.

Here the CDR3 DNA reads TGTGCCAGCAGCCTGGGGGGCGCCCCGACTGAAGCTTTCTTT. It specifies CASSLGGAPTEAFF. The chain couples TRBV5-6 to TRBJ1-1, with D perhaps matching TRBD1 (6 bases). This CDR3 is 14 amino acids long. In germline, CDR1 is SGHDT, CDR2 YYEEEE. V dropped 4 bases and J dropped 5 bases, with 15 bases sitting between them.

The V gene is TRBV28, the J gene TRBJ1-6; D gene ambiguous. The V gene lost 3 bases and the J gene lost 12 bases, with 18 bases spanning the gap. Germline lookup yields CDR1 MDHEN and CDR2 SYDVKM. This CDR3 contains 15 residues. The CDR3 sequence is CASSFGVFQFVPLHF. The CDR3 coding sequence is TGTGCCAGCAGTTTCGGTGTTTTCCAATTCGTACCCCTCCACTTT. The full variable domain, rest sourced from reference TRBV28 and TRBJ1-6, is DVKVTQSSRYLVKRTGEKVFLECVQDMDHENMFWYRQDPGLGLRLIYFSYDVKMKEKGDIPEGYSVSREKKERFSLILESASTNQTSMYLCASSFGVFQFVPLHFGNGTRLTVT.

The chain carries TRBV27 and TRBJ2-4; D tentatively reads TRBD1 or TRBD2 (6 bases each). V was clipped by 2 bases and J by 6 bases, with 11 bases between them. This CDR3 is built from 14 residues. Looked up from germline, CDR1 is MNHEY and CDR2 is SMNVEV (reference sequence). In DNA form, the CDR3 reads TGTGCCAGCAGTTTAATGGGGGGCCGAAACATTCAGTACTTC. This translates into CASSLMGGRNIQYF.

The J gene is TRBJ2-2, the V gene TRBV7-3, with 8 bases matching TRBD2. The germline V gene has CDR1 SGHTA and CDR2 FQGTGA. J lost 3 bases, V lost 4 bases, and 4 bases had no gene match. The CDR3 totals 15 residues. Here the CDR3 reads CASSSGTSDTGELFF. The DNA of the CDR3 is TGTGCCAGCAGCTCAGGGACTAGTGACACCGGGGAGCTGTTTTTT.

The chain recombines TRBV28 with TRBJ2-1, with D maybe TRBD1 (7 bases). CDR3 length: 15 amino acids. Per the germline V gene, CDR1 is MDHEN and CDR2 is SYDVKM. V dropped 3 bases and J dropped 3 bases, with 12 bases sitting between them. The CDR3 is CASSFRGTVYNEQFF. CDR3 DNA: TGTGCCAGCAGTTTTCGGGGGACAGTCTACAATGAGCAGTTCTTC.

This chain links TRBV5-1 with TRBJ1-1, with D hard to call. This CDR3 spans 15 amino acids. V was clipped by 4 bases and J by 3 bases, with 16 bases between them. The V gene's germline CDR1 is SGHRS and CDR2 YFSETQ. CDR3 DNA sequence: TGCGCCAGCAGCGCCCTACGGAGAACTGACACTGAAGCTTTCTTT. Protein sequence: CASSALRRTDTEAFF.

The CDR3, as DNA: TGTGCCAGCAGCCAAGGGCAGGGGGGACGCGAGCAGTACTTC. It codes for CASSQGQGGREQYF. The V and J genes are TRBV4-2 and TRBJ2-7; D may be TRBD1 (7 bases). The germline V gene encodes CDR1 LGHNA and CDR2 YNFKEQ. V was pared by 1 base and J by 6 bases, with 13 bases between. The CDR3 consists of 14 residues.

The chain couples TRBV9 to TRBJ2-3, with a possible D match to TRBD1 (6 bases). The CDR3 covers 16 residues. The germline V and J ends were trimmed by 0 bases and 5 bases, with 16 bases remaining between them. CDR1 and CDR2 from the germline V gene are SGDLS and YYNGEE. The CDR3 coding sequence is TGTGCCAGCAGCGTAGCCCCAGCCCTAGGGGGAGATACGCAGTATTTT. Translated, it gives CASSVAPALGGDTQYF.

CDR3 in amino acids: CASKLGNTEAFF. The CDR3 nucleotides read TGTGCCAGTAAGTTAGGAAACACTGAAGCTTTCTTT. This chain connects TRBV19 to TRBJ1-1; D unclear. Trimming shortened V by 7 bases and J by 2 bases, and 8 bases separated the two germline ends. The CDR3 consists of 12 residues. Germline values: CDR1 LNHDA, CDR2 SQIVND (reference sequence).

The rearrangement joins TRBV5-1 to TRBJ1-1, with 8 bases matching TRBD1. With 4 bases clipped from V and 2 bases from J, the junction kept 4 bases outside the gene matches. Germline-derived CDR1 and CDR2 are SGHRS and YFSETQ. The CDR3 is made up of 14 amino acids. CDR3: CASSLDRANTEAFF. CDR3 coding DNA: TGCGCCAGCAGCCTGGACAGGGCTAACACTGAAGCTTTCTTT.

The rearrangement uses TRBV4-2 and TRBJ2-1, with TRBD1 identical over 9 bases. Germline V lookup: CDR1 LGHNA, CDR2 YNFKEQ. There are 16 residues in the CDR3. The junction had 10 bases not matched to a gene; V was cut back by 3 bases and J by 7 bases. The CDR3 loop is CASSHAAGQGSNEQFF. The CDR3 DNA reads TGTGCCAGCAGCCACGCCGCGGGACAGGGTAGTAATGAGCAGTTCTTC.

V usage is TRBV7-9 and J usage is TRBJ2-3; D not resolved. Trimming took 2 bases from V and 2 from J, leaving 2 bases between them. The CDR3 spans 12 residues. Germline values: CDR1 SEHNR, CDR2 FQNEAQ (reference sequence). CDR3 sequence reads: CASSLPTDTQYF. The CDR3 DNA reads TGTGCCAGCAGCTTACCCACAGATACGCAGTATTTT. Together with reference TRBV7-9 and TRBJ2-3, the CDR3 gives the full variable domain: DTGVSQNPRHKITKRGQNVTFRCDPISEHNRLYWYRQTLGQGPEFLTYFQNEAQLEKSRLLSDRFSAERPKGSFSTLEIQRTEQGDSAMYLCASSLPTDTQYFGPGTRLTVL.

The chain links TRBV5-1 to TRBJ2-5; TRBD1 or TRBD2 may be the D gene (5 bases each). Between the trimmed V and J ends, which lost 0 bases and 5 bases, there was a span of 14 bases. The CDR3 length is 15 residues. Per the germline V gene, CDR1 is SGHRS and CDR2 is YFSETQ. CDR3 in DNA: TGCGCCAGCAGCTTGGCCGTGGGGGTTAAGGAGACCCAGTACTTC. It translates to CASSLAVGVKETQYF.

The V and J genes are TRBV21-1 and TRBJ1-1; the table calls TRBD1, which could not be checked here. TRBV21-1 corresponds to a pseudogene. The CDR3 loop spans 16 amino acids. CDR3 residues: CASSKEGAGMNTEAFF. CDR3 coding DNA: TGTGCCAGCAGCAAAGAGGGGGCAGGAATGAACACTGAAGCTTTCTTT.

Only a few counts were recorded for this clone. The chain links TRBV30 to TRBJ1-2, with no clear D. The CDR3 contains 13 residues. Germline CDR1 reads GTSNPN; CDR2 reads SVGIG (reference sequence). Trimming shortened V by 1 base and J by 0 bases, and 6 bases separated the two germline ends. The CDR3 region has the DNA TGTGCCTGGAGTGACCCGCCTAACTATGGCTACACCTTC. Translated, it gives CAWSDPPNYGYTF.

This clone was seen a few times. J is TRBJ2-2 and V is TRBV28, with TRBD2 as a possible D gene (5 bases). The ends were cut back, 6 bases at V and 4 bases at J, with 12 bases in the middle. CDR3 length equals 14 residues. Germline loops: CDR1 MDHEN, CDR2 SYDVKM. The CDR3 coding sequence is TGTGCCAGCAGCTTAGTTGGGAGCACCGGGGAGCTGTTTTTT. Translation gives CASSLVGSTGELFF.

The chain uses TRBV6-1 and TRBJ1-2; D perhaps matches TRBD1 (6 bases). Germline CDR1 reads MNHNS; CDR2 reads SASEGT. V lost 5 bases to trimming and J lost 3 bases, with 16 bases between them. This CDR3 spans 15 amino acids. CDR3 amino acids: CASSRWGGGDYGYTF. The CDR3 region has the DNA TGTGCCAGCAGTAGGTGGGGAGGGGGGGACTATGGCTACACCTTC.

J is TRBJ1-2 and V is TRBV18; TRBD1 aligns across 8 bases. CDR1 KGHSH and CDR2 LQKENI come from the germline V gene. The CDR3 totals 15 residues. With V trimmed by 0 bases and J by 6 bases, 6 bases remained unmatched. In nucleotides, the CDR3 is TGTGCCAGCTCACCACCGAGCAGGGGGCTGGATGGCTACACCTTC. Translation: CASSPPSRGLDGYTF.

The chain joins TRBV12-5 to TRBJ2-1; 7 positions agree with TRBD2. CDR1 LGHNT and CDR2 FRNRAP come from the germline V gene. V gave up 1 base and J gave up 5 bases; unmatched junction bases: 5. The CDR3 consists of 15 residues. CDR3 coding DNA: TGTGCTAGTGGTTTGGGAGCGGGACGGGACAATGAGCAGTTCTTC. Its protein is CASGLGAGRDNEQFF.

The chain joins TRBV1 to TRBJ2-2; the table's TRBD2 call for D was not verified on the DNA. TRBV1 is recorded as a pseudogene. CDR3 length: 18 amino acids. CDR3 residues: CTSSQERLAGSNTGELFF. In DNA form, the CDR3 reads TGCACCAGCAGCCAAGAACGGCTAGCGGGTTCGAACACCGGGGAGCTGTTTTTT.

A single count supports this clone. This chain joins TRBV5-1 and TRBJ2-1; TRBD2 is a possible D gene (6 bases). The V end lost 6 bases, the J end lost 6 bases, and 16 bases lay between the germline ends. The CDR3 extends over 14 amino acids. Germline CDR1 SGHRS, CDR2 YFSETQ. The CDR3 DNA follows: TGCGCCAGCAACCCCGGGACTGCCCTCAATGAGCAGTTCTTC. Translation: CASNPGTALNEQFF.

There are a few counts of this clone. V is TRBV18 and J is TRBJ2-1; 7 bases are shared with TRBD2. Germline CDR1 is KGHSH and CDR2 is LQKENI. The CDR3 spans 14 residues. The V and J ends lost 3 bases and 5 bases, in that order; junction bases with no gene match: 4. Here the CDR3 reads CASSPGAGNNEQFF. In nucleotides, the CDR3 is TGTGCCAGCTCACCGGGAGCGGGGAACAATGAGCAGTTCTTC.